This TCR beta chain was identified in a study of blood T cell repertoires in COVID-19. For the study at large: Sources were T cells, B-cell-depleted T cells, or PBMCs; the material itself was cDNA or gDNA.

It was during active infection that Seattle patients were enrolled and then longitudinally followed. Produced via immunoSEQ multiplex PCR; TCRdb's table is partial and in-frame only. The sample holds around 470,000 clones, approximately 89% seen once. CDR1 SQVTM and CDR2 ANQGSEA come from the germline V gene. The CDR3 is 14 residues long. V was clipped by 4 bases and J by 0 bases, with 13 bases between them. The sequence came from a man younger than 35 with COVID-19, enrolled during active disease. The chain combines TRBV29-1 with TRBJ2-7; D is possibly TRBD2 (6 bases). Sequencing was done on a sample of peripheral blood. The CDR3 sequence: CSVAAGGSSYEQYF. In DNA form, the CDR3 reads TGCAGCGTTGCAGCGGGCGGCAGCTCCTACGAGCAGTACTTC.